Described below is a single T cell receptor (beta chain) sequence and its context. Its specificity is unknown. This specimen belongs to a study of T cells expressing NK-cell markers. Study information: Source material for TCR beta repertoires consisted of sorted CD3+CD56+NKG2C+, CD3+CD56+NKG2C- and CD3+CD56-NKG2C+ T cells. The study's findings and limits: Expanded NKG2C+ T cell clones were not confirmed as HCMV-specific. The share of CD8+ T cells held by dominant NKG2C+ clonotypes was about 1.0-7.5% in roughly 6 donors.

TCRdb reprocessed the 5' RACE reads and stores each CDR3 protein as one record, lacking DNA. With hundreds of thousands of distinct CDR3 sequences in the sample, the ten largest clones hold roughly 7.2%. Germline assignment: CDR1 LGHNA and CDR2 YSLEER. The length of the CDR3 is 17 residues. The clonotype originates from a woman aged 18 to 75 in good health. The rearrangement uses TRBV4-3 and TRBJ2-3; with no DNA, the TCRdb D assignment of TRBD2 cannot be verified. Sequencing was carried out using blood T cells: a sorted CD56 or NKG2C T cell subset, CD4+ or CD8+ T cells, or bulk PBMC T cells (not recorded which). CDR3 protein: CASSQDPAVAVTDTQYF.